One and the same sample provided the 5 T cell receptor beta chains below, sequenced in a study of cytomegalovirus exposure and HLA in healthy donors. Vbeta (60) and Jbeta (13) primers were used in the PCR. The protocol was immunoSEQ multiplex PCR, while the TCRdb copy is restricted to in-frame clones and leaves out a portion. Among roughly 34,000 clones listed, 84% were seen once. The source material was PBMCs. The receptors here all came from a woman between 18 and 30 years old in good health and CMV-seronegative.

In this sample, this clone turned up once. The CDR3: CASSLSGTGGNGYTF. CDR3 nucleotide sequence: TGTGCCAGCAGTTTATCCGGGACAGGGGGCAATGGCTACACCTTC. The rearrangement uses TRBV28 and TRBJ1-2, with 12 bases that match TRBD1. Germline CDR1 reads MDHEN; CDR2 reads SYDVKM. The CDR3 is made up of 15 amino acids. The V and J ends lost 1 base and 6 bases, in that order; junction bases with no gene match: 3.

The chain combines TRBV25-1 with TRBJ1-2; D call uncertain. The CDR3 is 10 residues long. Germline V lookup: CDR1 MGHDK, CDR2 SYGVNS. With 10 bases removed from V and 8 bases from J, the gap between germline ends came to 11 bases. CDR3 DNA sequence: TGTGCCACACCCGAGGTCGGCTACACCTTC. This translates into CATPEVGYTF.

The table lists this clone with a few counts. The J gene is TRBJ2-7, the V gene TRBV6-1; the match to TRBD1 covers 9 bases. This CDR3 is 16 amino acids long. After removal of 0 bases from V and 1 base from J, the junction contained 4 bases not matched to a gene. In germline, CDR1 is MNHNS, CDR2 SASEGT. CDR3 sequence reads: CASSEAPGTGSYEQYF. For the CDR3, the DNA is TGTGCCAGCAGTGAAGCTCCCGGGACAGGGTCCTACGAGCAGTACTTC.

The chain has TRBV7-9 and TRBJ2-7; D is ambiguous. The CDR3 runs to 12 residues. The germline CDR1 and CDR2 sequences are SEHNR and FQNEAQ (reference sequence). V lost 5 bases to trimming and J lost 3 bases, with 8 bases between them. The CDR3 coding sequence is TGTGCCAGCAGCCTTATCGGCTACGAGCAGTACTTC. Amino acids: CASSLIGYEQYF.

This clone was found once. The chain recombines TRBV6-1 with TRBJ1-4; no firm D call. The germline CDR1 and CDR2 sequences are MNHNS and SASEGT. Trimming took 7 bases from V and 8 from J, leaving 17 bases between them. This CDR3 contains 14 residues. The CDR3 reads CASTHGGLEEKLFF. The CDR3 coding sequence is TGTGCCAGCACCCATGGAGGGCTGGAGGAAAAACTGTTTTTT.